This is a list of T cell receptor beta chains from one sample in a study of OX40 agonist ivuxolimab in advanced cancers. Profiled with immunoSEQ multiplex PCR; TCRdb holds only in-frame clones, not every one. The sample yields over 65,000 clones, 90% seen once. The material sequenced was CD4+ or CD8+ T cells sorted from blood, taken in a trial of the OX40 agonist ivuxolimab. These receptors all stem from an adult with an advanced solid tumor such as melanoma, head and neck, liver or kidney cancer. Both conserved end residues are part of each CDR3. Fields, in order: clone size, J gene, V gene, D gene, CDR3 protein, CDR3 DNA. A D gene is named only where the DNA matches it firmly. Part of the rows lack a size; the others show once, few, many or a class for expanded clones.

size: NA; J: TRBJ1-2; V: TRBV19; D: TRBD1; CDR3: CASSFRDRQGGYTF; DNA: TGTGCCAGTAGTTTCCGGGACAGGCAAGGCGGCTACACCTTC
size: NA; J: TRBJ2-3; V: TRBV9; D: NA; CDR3: CASSVAGNSPDTQYF; DNA: TGTGCCAGCAGCGTAGCGGGAAATTCTCCAGATACGCAGTATTTT
size: NA; J: TRBJ2-7; V: TRBV9; D: TRBD2; CDR3: CASSVGAGGGFYEQYF; DNA: TGTGCCAGCAGCGTAGGAGCGGGGGGCGGTTTCTACGAGCAGTACTTC
size: once; J: TRBJ2-7; V: TRBV7-9; D: TRBD2; CDR3: CASSLHLLAGDTYEQYF; DNA: TGTGCCAGCAGCTTACACCTCCTAGCGGGAGATACTTACGAGCAGTACTTC
size: NA; J: TRBJ2-5; V: TRBV7-2; D: NA; CDR3: CASSLGLGGRETQYF; DNA: TGTGCCAGCAGCTTAGGCCTGGGGGGCCGAGAGACCCAGTACTTC
size: NA; J: TRBJ2-5; V: TRBV5-1; D: NA; CDR3: CASSSTAGIETQYF; DNA: TGCGCCAGCAGCTCCACCGCAGGGATTGAGACCCAGTACTTC
size: NA; J: TRBJ2-7; V: TRBV20-1; D: NA; CDR3: CSAKGAYEQYF; DNA: TGCAGTGCTAAAGGGGCCTACGAGCAGTACTTC
size: NA; J: TRBJ2-3; V: TRBV5-4; D: TRBD1; CDR3: CASSQGGGSTDTQYF; DNA: TGTGCCAGCAGCCAAGGGGGCGGGAGCACAGATACGCAGTATTTT
size: NA; J: TRBJ1-5; V: TRBV5-1; D: NA; CDR3: CASSLEGSQPQHF; DNA: TGCGCCAGCAGCTTGGAGGGAAGCCAGCCCCAGCATTTT
size: NA; J: TRBJ2-2; V: TRBV5-1; D: TRBD2; CDR3: CASRPGGGTANTGELFF; DNA: TGCGCCAGCAGACCCGGGGGGGGTACAGCGAACACCGGGGAGCTGTTTTTT
size: NA; J: TRBJ1-5; V: TRBV19; D: NA; CDR3: CASSSSGTNQPQHF; DNA: TGTGCCAGTAGTTCTTCCGGGACGAATCAGCCCCAGCATTTT
size: NA; J: TRBJ2-7; V: TRBV6-1; D: NA; CDR3: CASSAYNLRSYEQYF; DNA: TGTGCCAGCAGCGCTTACAATTTGAGGTCCTACGAGCAGTACTTC
size: NA; J: TRBJ1-1; V: TRBV19; D: NA; CDR3: CASISEQVIYTEAFF; DNA: TGTGCCAGTATTTCGGAACAGGTAATTTACACTGAAGCTTTCTTT
size: NA; J: TRBJ2-4; V: TRBV7-2; D: NA; CDR3: CASTLGLAKNIQYF; DNA: TGTGCCAGCACTCTTGGACTAGCCAAAAACATTCAGTACTTC
size: NA; J: TRBJ1-5; V: TRBV28; D: NA; CDR3: CASSLGQGQPPQHF; DNA: TGTGCCAGCAGTTTAGGTCAGGGGCAACCGCCCCAGCATTTT
size: NA; J: TRBJ2-4; V: TRBV7-2; D: NA; CDR3: CASSLGRTLNIQYF; DNA: TGTGCCAGCAGCTTAGGGAGGACACTAAACATTCAGTACTTC
size: NA; J: TRBJ1-5; V: TRBV6-6; D: NA; CDR3: CASSPGWKSQPQHF; DNA: TGTGCCAGCAGTCCCGGATGGAAGTCTCAGCCCCAGCATTTT
size: NA; J: TRBJ1-1; V: TRBV11-2; D: NA; CDR3: CASSLALGNTEAFF; DNA: TGTGCCAGCAGCTTGGCCCTCGGGAACACTGAAGCTTTCTTT
size: once; J: TRBJ2-5; V: TRBV7-7; D: NA; CDR3: CASSLGAGGPTGEETQYF; DNA: TGTGCTAGCAGCTTAGGGGCAGGGGGTCCCACGGGAGAAGAGACCCAGTACTTC
size: few; J: TRBJ2-1; V: TRBV29-1; D: TRBD2; CDR3: CSVDSRGGNEQFF; DNA: TGCAGCGTTGATTCCCGGGGGGGCAATGAGCAGTTCTTC
size: NA; J: TRBJ1-2; V: TRBV25-1; D: NA; CDR3: CASSEQGRAYGYTF; DNA: TGTGCCAGCAGTGAACAGGGGCGGGCCTATGGCTACACCTTC
size: NA; J: TRBJ1-4; V: TRBV5-4; D: NA; CDR3: CASSSQNNEKLFF; DNA: TGTGCCAGCAGCAGTCAGAATAATGAAAAACTGTTTTTT
size: NA; J: TRBJ2-5; V: TRBV5-1; D: NA; CDR3: CASKAGPQETQYF; DNA: TGCGCCAGCAAGGCAGGGCCCCAAGAGACCCAGTACTTC
size: NA; J: TRBJ1-1; V: TRBV4-3; D: NA; CDR3: CASSQTTANTEAFF; DNA: TGCGCCAGCAGCCAAACGACAGCGAACACTGAAGCTTTCTTT
size: NA; J: TRBJ2-3; V: TRBV19; D: NA; CDR3: CASSMGTQSTDTQYF; DNA: TGTGCCAGTAGTATGGGGACACAAAGCACAGATACGCAGTATTTT
size: NA; J: TRBJ2-1; V: TRBV5-4; D: TRBD2; CDR3: CASSFVAGSYNEQFF; DNA: TGTGCCAGCAGCTTCGTAGCGGGTTCCTACAATGAGCAGTTCTTC
size: NA; J: TRBJ1-2; V: TRBV10-3; D: NA; CDR3: CAISESGRDALNYGYTF; DNA: TGTGCCATCAGTGAGTCCGGGAGGGATGCCCTTAACTATGGCTACACCTTC
size: NA; J: TRBJ2-5; V: TRBV7-2; D: NA; CDR3: CASSGGGETQYF; DNA: TGTGCCAGCAGCGGGGGTGGGGAGACCCAGTACTTC
size: NA; J: TRBJ2-3; V: TRBV19; D: NA; CDR3: CASSIVGGRADTQYF; DNA: TGTGCCAGTAGTATAGTGGGGGGGCGGGCAGATACGCAGTATTTT
size: NA; J: TRBJ1-2; V: TRBV5-4; D: NA; CDR3: CASSLFSGGGYTF; DNA: TGTGCCAGCAGCTTGTTTTCAGGAGGAGGCTACACCTTC
size: NA; J: TRBJ2-1; V: TRBV6-6; D: TRBD1; CDR3: CASSPIGQASYNEQFF; DNA: TGTGCCAGCAGTCCGATAGGACAGGCTTCCTACAATGAGCAGTTCTTC
size: NA; J: TRBJ1-5; V: TRBV30; D: NA; CDR3: CAWSVGGPGQPQHF; DNA: TGTGCCTGGAGTGTAGGGGGTCCTGGACAGCCCCAGCATTTT
size: few; J: TRBJ2-5; V: TRBV7-9; D: NA; CDR3: CASSLVQYQETQYF; DNA: TGTGCCAGCAGCTTAGTGCAGTACCAAGAGACCCAGTACTTC
size: NA; J: TRBJ2-3; V: TRBV11-3; D: TRBD2; CDR3: CASSPGLAPDTQYF; DNA: TGTGCCAGCAGCCCCGGACTAGCCCCCGATACGCAGTATTTT
size: NA; J: TRBJ1-2; V: TRBV30; D: NA; CDR3: CAWSPGPLTDGYTF; DNA: TGTGCCTGGAGTCCAGGACCGCTAACGGATGGCTACACCTTC
size: NA; J: TRBJ2-3; V: TRBV5-4; D: NA; CDR3: CASSPGWLGSDTQYF; DNA: TGTGCCAGCAGCCCCGGCTGGTTAGGTTCGGATACGCAGTATTTT
size: NA; J: TRBJ1-1; V: TRBV7-2; D: NA; CDR3: CASSRWGDTEAFF; DNA: TGTGCCAGCAGCCGATGGGGGGATACTGAAGCTTTCTTT
size: NA; J: TRBJ2-2; V: TRBV9; D: NA; CDR3: CASRRDPSNTGELFF; DNA: TGTGCCAGCAGACGAGACCCCTCGAACACCGGGGAGCTGTTTTTT
size: NA; J: TRBJ2-1; V: TRBV7-8; D: NA; CDR3: CASSHNPSGEQFF; DNA: TGTGCCAGCAGCCATAATCCCTCCGGTGAGCAGTTCTTC
size: NA; J: TRBJ2-2; V: TRBV5-5; D: NA; CDR3: CASSPHSTGNTGELFF; DNA: TGTGCCAGCAGCCCTCATTCGACAGGGAACACCGGGGAGCTGTTTTTT
size: NA; J: TRBJ2-5; V: TRBV11-2; D: NA; CDR3: CASSFQETQYF; DNA: TGTGCCAGCAGCTTTCAGGAGACCCAGTACTTC
size: NA; J: TRBJ1-2; V: TRBV5-6; D: TRBD1; CDR3: CASSSTGRNYGYTF; DNA: TGTGCCAGCAGCTCGACAGGGAGGAACTATGGCTACACCTTC
size: NA; J: TRBJ2-5; V: TRBV7-3; D: NA; CDR3: CASSLVGGETQYF; DNA: TGTGCCAGCAGCTTGGTGGGGGGAGAGACCCAGTACTTC
size: NA; J: TRBJ1-2; V: TRBV28; D: NA; CDR3: CASSLRVGSAYGYTF; DNA: TGTGCCAGCAGTCTAAGAGTGGGGTCGGCCTATGGCTACACCTTC
size: NA; J: TRBJ2-1; V: TRBV18; D: TRBD2; CDR3: CASSQGTSGSDEQFF; DNA: TGTGCCAGCTCACAAGGGACTAGCGGGAGCGATGAGCAGTTCTTC
size: NA; J: TRBJ2-7; V: TRBV11-2; D: NA; CDR3: CASSLDTHEQYF; DNA: TGTGCCAGCAGCTTAGATACCCACGAGCAGTACTTC
size: NA; J: TRBJ2-1; V: TRBV11-3; D: TRBD2; CDR3: CASSLVSGGYNEQFF; DNA: TGTGCCAGCAGCTTAGTTAGCGGGGGGTACAATGAGCAGTTCTTC
size: NA; J: TRBJ1-1; V: TRBV19; D: TRBD1; CDR3: CASSSVGQGEAFF; DNA: TGTGCCAGTAGTTCAGTGGGACAGGGTGAAGCTTTCTTT
size: NA; J: TRBJ1-1; V: TRBV5-1; D: TRBD1; CDR3: CASSSGGETEAFF; DNA: TGCGCCAGCAGCTCAGGGGGTGAGACTGAAGCTTTCTTT
size: once; J: TRBJ2-3; V: TRBV7-2; D: NA; CDR3: CASSSPGRITDTQYF; DNA: TGTGCCAGCAGCTCCCCGGGGCGGATCACAGATACGCAGTATTTT
size: NA; J: TRBJ1-1; V: TRBV11-3; D: NA; CDR3: CASSLGGITMNTEAFF; DNA: TGTGCCAGCAGCTTAGGTGGGATAACCATGAACACTGAAGCTTTCTTT
size: NA; J: TRBJ1-5; V: TRBV12-5; D: NA; CDR3: CADSRSQPQHF; DNA: TGTGCCGATAGTAGAAGTCAGCCCCAGCATTTT
size: NA; J: TRBJ2-6; V: TRBV5-1; D: NA; CDR3: CASSMGHSGANVLTF; DNA: TGCGCCAGCAGCATGGGACACTCTGGGGCCAACGTCCTGACTTTC
size: NA; J: TRBJ2-1; V: TRBV9; D: TRBD2; CDR3: CASSVEPGGPYNEQFF; DNA: TGTGCCAGCAGCGTAGAACCGGGGGGGCCGTACAATGAGCAGTTCTTC
size: NA; J: TRBJ2-3; V: TRBV11-2; D: TRBD1; CDR3: CASSSGLGGQGSTDTQYF; DNA: TGTGCCAGCAGCTCCGGGTTAGGGGGACAGGGGAGCACAGATACGCAGTATTTT